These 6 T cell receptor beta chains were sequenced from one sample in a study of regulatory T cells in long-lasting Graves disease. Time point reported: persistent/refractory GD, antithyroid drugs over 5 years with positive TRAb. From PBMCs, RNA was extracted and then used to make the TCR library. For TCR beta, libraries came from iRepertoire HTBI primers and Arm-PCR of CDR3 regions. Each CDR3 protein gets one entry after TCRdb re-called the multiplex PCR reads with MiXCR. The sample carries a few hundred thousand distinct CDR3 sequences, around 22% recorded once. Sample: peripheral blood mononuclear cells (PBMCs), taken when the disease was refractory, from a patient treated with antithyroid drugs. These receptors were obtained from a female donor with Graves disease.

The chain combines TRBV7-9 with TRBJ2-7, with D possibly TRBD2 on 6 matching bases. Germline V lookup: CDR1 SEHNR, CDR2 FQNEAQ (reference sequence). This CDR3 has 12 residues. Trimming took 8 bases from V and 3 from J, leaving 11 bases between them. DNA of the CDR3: TGTGCCAGCGGGGACTCCGACTACGAGCAGTACTTC. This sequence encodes CASGDSDYEQYF.

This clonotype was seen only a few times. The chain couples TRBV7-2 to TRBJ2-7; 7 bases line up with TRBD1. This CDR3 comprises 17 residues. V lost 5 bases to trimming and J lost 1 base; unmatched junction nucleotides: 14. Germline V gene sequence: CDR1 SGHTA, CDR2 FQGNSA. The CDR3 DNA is TGTGCCAGCAGCCCCACCCGTCCGGACAGGAGTTCCTACGAGCAGTACTTC. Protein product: CASSPTRPDRSSYEQYF.

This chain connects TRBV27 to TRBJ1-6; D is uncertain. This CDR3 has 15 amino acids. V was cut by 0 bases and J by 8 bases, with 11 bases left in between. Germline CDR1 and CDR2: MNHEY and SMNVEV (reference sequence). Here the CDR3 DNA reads TGTGCCAGCAGTTTATCGAATCTTGGGGATTCACCCCTCCACTTT. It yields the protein CASSLSNLGDSPLHF.

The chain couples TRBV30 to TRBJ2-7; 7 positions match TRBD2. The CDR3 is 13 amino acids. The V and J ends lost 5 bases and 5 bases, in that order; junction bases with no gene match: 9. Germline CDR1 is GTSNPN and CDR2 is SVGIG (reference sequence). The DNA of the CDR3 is TGTGCCTGGTCCGCGGGGGTGCGCAACGAGCAGTACTTC. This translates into CAWSAGVRNEQYF.

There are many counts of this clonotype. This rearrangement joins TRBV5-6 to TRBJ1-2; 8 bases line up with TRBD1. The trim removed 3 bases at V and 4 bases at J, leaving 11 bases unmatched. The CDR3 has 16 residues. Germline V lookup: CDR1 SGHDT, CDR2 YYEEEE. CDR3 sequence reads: CASSYRGQGRGYGYTF. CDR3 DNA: TGTGCCAGCAGCTACCGTGGACAGGGTAGAGGCTATGGCTACACCTTC.

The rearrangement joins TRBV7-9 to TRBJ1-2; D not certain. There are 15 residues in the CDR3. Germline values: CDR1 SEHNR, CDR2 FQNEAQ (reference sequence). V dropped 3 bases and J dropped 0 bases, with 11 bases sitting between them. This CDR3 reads CASSLGTTSNYGYTF. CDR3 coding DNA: TGTGCCAGCAGCTTGGGTACCACCTCTAACTATGGCTACACCTTC.